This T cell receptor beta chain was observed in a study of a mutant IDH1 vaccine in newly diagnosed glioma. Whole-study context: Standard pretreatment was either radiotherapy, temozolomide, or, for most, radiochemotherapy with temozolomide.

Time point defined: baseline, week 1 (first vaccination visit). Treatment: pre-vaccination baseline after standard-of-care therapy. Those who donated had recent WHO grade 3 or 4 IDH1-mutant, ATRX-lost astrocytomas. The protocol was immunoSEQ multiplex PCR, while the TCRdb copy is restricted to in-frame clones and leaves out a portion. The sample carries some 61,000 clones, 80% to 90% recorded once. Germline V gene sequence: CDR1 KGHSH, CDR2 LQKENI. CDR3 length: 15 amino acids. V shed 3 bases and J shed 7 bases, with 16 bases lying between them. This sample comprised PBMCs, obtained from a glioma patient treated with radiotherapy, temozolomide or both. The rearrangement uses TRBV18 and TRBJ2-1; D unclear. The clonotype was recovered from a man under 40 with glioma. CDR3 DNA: TGTGCCAGCTCACCTGACCGGTTTTCCTGGAATGAGCAGTTCTTC. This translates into CASSPDRFSWNEQFF.